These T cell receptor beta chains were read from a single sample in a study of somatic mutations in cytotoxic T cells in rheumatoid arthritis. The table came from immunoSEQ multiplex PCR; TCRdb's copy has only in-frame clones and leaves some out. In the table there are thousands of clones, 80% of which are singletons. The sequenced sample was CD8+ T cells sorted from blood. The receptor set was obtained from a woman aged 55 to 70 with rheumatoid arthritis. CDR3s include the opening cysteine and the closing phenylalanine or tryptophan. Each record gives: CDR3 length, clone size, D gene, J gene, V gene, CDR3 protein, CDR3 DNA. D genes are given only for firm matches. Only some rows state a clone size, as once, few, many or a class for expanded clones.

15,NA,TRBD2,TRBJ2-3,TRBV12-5,CATSGGGWGTDTQYF,TGTGCTACTAGCGGGGGGGGTTGGGGCACAGATACGCAGTATTTT
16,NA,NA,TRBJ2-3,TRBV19,CASSIVAGSGTDTQYF,TGTGCCAGTAGTATAGTGGCAGGGTCCGGCACAGATACGCAGTATTTT
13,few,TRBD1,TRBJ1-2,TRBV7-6,CASSEDRASGYTF,TGTGCCAGCAGCGAGGACAGGGCTTCTGGCTACACCTTC
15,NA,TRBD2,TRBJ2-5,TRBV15,CATSVPSGGRETQYF,TGTGCCACCAGCGTCCCTAGCGGGGGGAGGGAGACCCAGTACTTC
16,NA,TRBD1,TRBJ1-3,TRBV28,CATQGGTPASGNTIYF,TGTGCCACCCAGGGGGGAACGCCAGCCTCTGGAAACACCATATATTTT
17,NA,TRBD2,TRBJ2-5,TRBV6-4,CASSGDLSGGNQETQYF,TGTGCCAGCAGTGGGGACCTGAGCGGGGGGAACCAAGAGACCCAGTACTTC
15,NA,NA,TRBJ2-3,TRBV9,CASSVYTTSTDTQYF,TGTGCCAGCAGCGTTTACACGACTAGCACAGATACGCAGTATTTT
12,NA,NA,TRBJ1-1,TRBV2,CASSNREPEAFF,TGTGCCAGCAGTAACAGGGAGCCTGAAGCTTTCTTT
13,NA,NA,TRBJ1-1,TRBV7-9,CASSPYGNTEAFF,TGTGCCAGCAGCCCATACGGGAACACTGAAGCTTTCTTT
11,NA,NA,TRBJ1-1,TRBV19,CASSIGMEAFF,TGTGCCAGTAGTATAGGGATGGAGGCTTTCTTT
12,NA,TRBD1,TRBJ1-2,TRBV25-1,CASRTGTYGYTF,TGTGCCAGCAGGACAGGGACCTATGGCTACACCTTC
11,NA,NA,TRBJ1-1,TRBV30,CSSDSNTEAFF,TGTAGCAGCGACTCGAACACTGAAGCTTTCTTT
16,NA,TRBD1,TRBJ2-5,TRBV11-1,CASSLFRDRGQETQYF,TGTGCCAGCAGCCTGTTCCGGGACAGGGGGCAGGAGACCCAGTACTTC
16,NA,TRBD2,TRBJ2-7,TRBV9,CASSSPSGGDEYEQYF,TGTGCCAGCAGCTCGCCTTCCGGGGGGGATGAGTACGAGCAGTACTTC
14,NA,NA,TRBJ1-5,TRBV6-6,CASSQGFDNQPQHF,TGTGCCAGCAGTCAGGGATTTGATAATCAGCCCCAGCATTTT
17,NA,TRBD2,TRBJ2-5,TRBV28,CASSFPGGKTVQETQYF,TGTGCCAGCAGTTTTCCGGGGGGGAAGACTGTACAAGAGACCCAGTACTTC
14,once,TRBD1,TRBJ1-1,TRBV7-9,CASSWRTGRTEAFF,TGTGCCAGCAGCTGGCGGACAGGGAGAACTGAAGCTTTCTTT
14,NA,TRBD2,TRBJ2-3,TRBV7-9,CASSRDYSTDTQYF,TGTGCCAGCAGCCGGGACTATAGCACAGATACGCAGTATTTT
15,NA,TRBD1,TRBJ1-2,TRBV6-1,CASSEQARGIYGYTF,TGTGCCAGCAGTGAACAGGCCAGGGGGATCTATGGCTACACCTTC
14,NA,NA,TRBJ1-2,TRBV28,CASSLGSWDYGYTF,TGTGCCAGCAGTTTAGGGAGCTGGGACTATGGCTACACCTTC
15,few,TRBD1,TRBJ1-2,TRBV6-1,CASSPQTGATYGYTF,TGTGCCAGCAGTCCCCAAACAGGGGCCACTTATGGCTACACCTTC
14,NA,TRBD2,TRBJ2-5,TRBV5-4,CASSLGTSIETQYF,TGTGCCAGCAGCTTGGGGACTAGCATTGAGACCCAGTACTTC
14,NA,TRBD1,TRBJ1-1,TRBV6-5,CASSSPQGSTEAFF,TGTGCCAGCAGTTCCCCACAGGGGAGCACTGAAGCTTTCTTT
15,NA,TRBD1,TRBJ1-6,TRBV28,CASSSRDSHISPLHF,TGTGCCAGCAGTTCCCGGGACAGCCATATTTCACCCCTCCACTTT
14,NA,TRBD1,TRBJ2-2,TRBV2,CASRGRTGAGELFF,TGTGCCAGCAGGGGCCGGACAGGGGCCGGGGAGCTGTTTTTT
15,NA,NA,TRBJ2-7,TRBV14,CASSQGGGIGYEQYF,TGTGCCAGCAGCCAAGGAGGGGGAATAGGCTACGAGCAGTACTTC
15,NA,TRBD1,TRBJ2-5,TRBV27,CASSRQGAHTETQYF,TGTGCCAGCAGCCGACAGGGGGCGCATACCGAGACCCAGTACTTC
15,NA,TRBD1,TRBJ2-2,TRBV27,CASSQGQGYTGELFF,TGTGCCAGCAGCCAGGGACAGGGGTACACCGGGGAGCTGTTTTTT
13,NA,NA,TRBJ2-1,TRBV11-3,CASSHLDNREQFF,TGTGCCAGCAGCCACCTGGACAATCGCGAGCAGTTCTTC
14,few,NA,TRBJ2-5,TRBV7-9,CASSLVAVVETQYF,TGTGCCAGCAGCTTAGTAGCGGTTGTGGAGACCCAGTACTTC
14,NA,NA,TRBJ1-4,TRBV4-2,CASSQMDLGEKLFF,TGTGCCAGCAGCCAAATGGACTTGGGAGAAAAACTGTTTTTT